The rows below give T cell receptor beta chains drawn from one sample of a study of blood T cell repertoires in COVID-19. Method: immunoSEQ multiplex PCR; TCRdb's copy keeps in-frame clones and lacks some. There are some 130,000 clones in the sample; 75% to 90% occur only once, and 15% to 20% lies in the top ten. What was sequenced was peripheral blood. Receptor source: a woman between 50 and 59 years old who had recovered from COVID-19. Each CDR3 is given with its conserved first and last residue. D genes are given only for firm matches.

len: 12; d_gene: -; v_gene: TRBV20-1; j_gene: TRBJ2-5; CDR3aa: CSASRAEGTQYF
len: 14; d_gene: TRBD2; v_gene: TRBV3-1/TRBV3-2; j_gene: TRBJ2-7; CDR3aa: CASSSGLGSYEQYF
len: 14; d_gene: -; v_gene: TRBV4-1; j_gene: TRBJ2-4; CDR3aa: CASSQPGAKNIQYF
len: 18; d_gene: TRBD2; v_gene: TRBV9; j_gene: TRBJ2-1; CDR3aa: CASSGGTSGGFFYNEQFF
len: 15; d_gene: -; v_gene: TRBV6-5; j_gene: TRBJ2-7; CDR3aa: CASSYSSLASYEQYF
len: 13; d_gene: -; v_gene: TRBV11-3; j_gene: TRBJ2-5; CDR3aa: CASSRGNQETQYF
len: 15; d_gene: -; v_gene: TRBV30; j_gene: TRBJ1-5; CDR3aa: CAWSALDSYQGPQHF
len: 16; d_gene: -; v_gene: TRBV27; j_gene: TRBJ1-5; CDR3aa: CASSLRRDHSNQPQHF
len: 16; d_gene: -; v_gene: TRBV7-7; j_gene: TRBJ2-3; CDR3aa: CASSSRLENSADTQYF
len: 14; d_gene: -; v_gene: TRBV7-3; j_gene: TRBJ2-5; CDR3aa: CASSQTGTRETQYF
len: 16; d_gene: -; v_gene: TRBV5-1; j_gene: TRBJ2-1; CDR3aa: CASSLGSSVGRAEQFF
len: 13; d_gene: -; v_gene: TRBV5-1; j_gene: TRBJ1-1; CDR3aa: CASSSMPNTEAFF
len: 15; d_gene: TRBD1; v_gene: TRBV27; j_gene: TRBJ1-2; CDR3aa: CASKLGQGLPYGYTF
len: 16; d_gene: -; v_gene: TRBV4-3; j_gene: TRBJ1-6; CDR3aa: CASSQEAVAGGSPLHF
len: 13; d_gene: -; v_gene: TRBV19; j_gene: TRBJ1-1; CDR3aa: CASSTRSGGEAFF
len: 14; d_gene: -; v_gene: TRBV27; j_gene: TRBJ1-1; CDR3aa: CASSLSRYGTEAFF
len: 17; d_gene: -; v_gene: TRBV3-1/TRBV3-2; j_gene: TRBJ1-4; CDR3aa: CASSQEPILALNEKLFF
len: 14; d_gene: TRBD1; v_gene: TRBV5-6; j_gene: TRBJ1-2; CDR3aa: CASSRTGRNYGYTF
len: 11; d_gene: -; v_gene: TRBV20-1; j_gene: TRBJ1-1; CDR3aa: CSARNGFGAFF
len: 14; d_gene: -; v_gene: TRBV5-1; j_gene: TRBJ2-7; CDR3aa: CASRDMGVVYEQYF
len: 19; d_gene: TRBD2; v_gene: TRBV7-2; j_gene: TRBJ2-7; CDR3aa: CASSLRVTGLAGGSHEQYF
len: 14; d_gene: -; v_gene: TRBV18; j_gene: TRBJ1-1; CDR3aa: CASSPGLVNTEAFF
len: 14; d_gene: -; v_gene: TRBV6-5; j_gene: TRBJ1-5; CDR3aa: CASSYTGTNQPQHF
len: 13; d_gene: TRBD2; v_gene: TRBV2; j_gene: TRBJ2-1; CDR3aa: CASMRGSYNEQFF
len: 14; d_gene: -; v_gene: TRBV3-1/TRBV3-2; j_gene: TRBJ1-2; CDR3aa: CASSQARTGKGYTF
len: 13; d_gene: -; v_gene: TRBV11-2; j_gene: TRBJ1-1; CDR3aa: CASRSGENTEAFF
len: 18; d_gene: -; v_gene: TRBV4-1; j_gene: TRBJ1-6; CDR3aa: CASSQEARAASYNSPLHF
len: 14; d_gene: -; v_gene: TRBV27; j_gene: TRBJ1-3; CDR3aa: CASSQTVGGNTIYF
len: 14; d_gene: TRBD2; v_gene: TRBV5-6; j_gene: TRBJ2-3; CDR3aa: CASSSGTSGSVQYF
len: 14; d_gene: TRBD1; v_gene: TRBV4-2; j_gene: TRBJ1-1; CDR3aa: CASSPRQGATEAFF
len: 12; d_gene: -; v_gene: TRBV4-3; j_gene: TRBJ2-2; CDR3aa: CASSQVLGELFF
len: 15; d_gene: -; v_gene: TRBV25-1; j_gene: TRBJ1-5; CDR3aa: CASSEGGGGNQPQHF
len: 15; d_gene: TRBD2; v_gene: TRBV6-5; j_gene: TRBJ2-3; CDR3aa: CASRFSGSGEDTQYF
len: 13; d_gene: -; v_gene: TRBV27; j_gene: TRBJ1-1; CDR3aa: CASSANRVTEAFF
len: 15; d_gene: TRBD2; v_gene: TRBV9; j_gene: TRBJ2-1; CDR3aa: CASSLAGASYNEQFF
len: 15; d_gene: TRBD2; v_gene: TRBV7-2; j_gene: TRBJ2-1; CDR3aa: CASSSGGGAYNEQFF
len: 17; d_gene: TRBD2; v_gene: TRBV9; j_gene: TRBJ2-7; CDR3aa: CASSVGLAGGASYEQYF
len: 16; d_gene: -; v_gene: TRBV7-2; j_gene: TRBJ2-3; CDR3aa: CASSPPGQPNTDTQYF
len: 11; d_gene: -; v_gene: TRBV6-4; j_gene: TRBJ1-1; CDR3aa: CASSESGITFF
len: 16; d_gene: -; v_gene: TRBV21-1; j_gene: TRBJ2-7; CDR3aa: CASSKARTGDSYEQYF
len: 12; d_gene: -; v_gene: TRBV30; j_gene: TRBJ2-3; CDR3aa: CAWSALRGTQYF
len: 15; d_gene: TRBD1; v_gene: TRBV6-5; j_gene: TRBJ1-6; CDR3aa: CASSPGTGGDSPLHF
len: 16; d_gene: TRBD1; v_gene: TRBV19; j_gene: TRBJ2-2; CDR3aa: CASSTGTGGNTGELFF
len: 14; d_gene: -; v_gene: TRBV7-8; j_gene: TRBJ2-5; CDR3aa: CASSLALSLETQYF
len: 17; d_gene: TRBD1; v_gene: TRBV6-1; j_gene: TRBJ1-2; CDR3aa: CASSGRIGTGGFYGYTF